A single sample is the source of the 31 T cell receptor beta chains below, sequenced in a study of blood T cell repertoires in COVID-19. Assay used: immunoSEQ multiplex PCR; TCRdb lists only in-frame clones, some missing. The sample lists 90,000 to 100,000 clones; around 88% were seen once. Specimen: peripheral blood. Source of these receptors: a woman aged 60-70 years with COVID-19, enrolled during active disease.

The chain is built from TRBV19 and TRBJ1-2; 9 bases match TRBD1. Trimming cost V 6 bases and J 7 bases; bases outside gene matches: 3. Looked up from germline, CDR1 is LNHDA and CDR2 is SQIVND (reference sequence). This CDR3 region has 12 residues. The CDR3: CASSGQGFGYTF. In nucleotides, the CDR3 is TGTGCCAGTAGCGGACAGGGGTTTGGCTACACCTTC.

This clone was recorded once. The chain combines TRBV7-2 with TRBJ2-3, with D possibly being TRBD1 (5 bases). CDR3 length: 15 residues. The V gene lost 4 bases and the J gene lost 0 bases, with 11 bases spanning the gap. Per the germline V gene, CDR1 is SGHTA and CDR2 is FQGNSA. For the CDR3, the DNA is TGTGCCAGCAGCTGGAAGGCAGGGAGCACAGATACGCAGTATTTT. Protein sequence: CASSWKAGSTDTQYF.

This chain uses TRBV5-1 with TRBJ2-5; 8 bases are shared with TRBD2. CDR3 size: 15 residues. The ends lost 4 bases at V and 4 bases at J; junction bases unmatched: 9. Per the germline V gene, CDR1 is SGHRS and CDR2 is YFSETQ. The CDR3 DNA is TGCGCCAGCAGCCCCGACGGGGGGGCGGGAGAGACCCAGTACTTC. This sequence encodes CASSPDGGAGETQYF. The entire variable domain, with the rest obtained from reference TRBV5-1 and TRBJ2-5, is as follows: KAGVTQTPRYLIKTRGQQVTLSCSPISGHRSVSWYQQTPGQGLQFLFEYFSETQRNKGNFPGRFSGRQFSNSRSEMNVSTLELGDSALYLCASSPDGGAGETQYFGPGTRLLVL.

The chain joins TRBV9 to TRBJ2-5, with 8 positions matching TRBD1. V dropped 1 base and J dropped 5; count of bases not matched to a gene: 4. The CDR3 has 14 amino acids. The germline V gene has CDR1 SGDLS and CDR2 YYNGEE. DNA for the CDR3: TGTGCCAGCAGCGTACAGGGGGCGAGTGAGACCCAGTACTTC. The encoded protein is CASSVQGASETQYF.

The CDR3 here is CASGGFSLEQYF. The CDR3 DNA follows: TGTGCCAGCGGGGGGTTTAGTCTTGAGCAGTACTTC. The chain is built from TRBV6-5 and TRBJ2-7; D may be TRBD2 (6 bases). The CDR3 has 12 residues. Trimming stripped 8 bases from V and 7 bases from J, with 15 bases between. Germline loops: CDR1 MNHEY, CDR2 SVGAGI.

The chain uses TRBV7-2 and TRBJ1-3, with D perhaps matching TRBD1 (5 bases). The V gene's germline CDR1 is SGHTA and CDR2 FQGNSA. The CDR3 has 13 amino acids. V shed 6 bases and J shed 3 bases, with 9 bases lying between them. CDR3 coding DNA: TGTGCCAGCAGTGGGGGACTTGGAAACACCATATATTTT. This encodes CASSGGLGNTIYF.

The chain couples TRBV13 to TRBJ2-2; 10 bases map to TRBD1. In germline, CDR1 is PRHDT, CDR2 FYEKMQ (reference sequence). The CDR3 extends over 15 amino acids. With 4 bases clipped from V and 7 bases from J, the junction kept 6 bases outside the gene matches. CDR3: CASSSRQGANGELFF. As DNA, the CDR3 is TGTGCCAGCAGCTCCCGACAGGGGGCCAACGGGGAGCTGTTTTTT. Full variable domain (remainder filled in from reference TRBV13 and TRBJ2-2): AAGVIQSPRHLIKEKRETATLKCYPIPRHDTVYWYQQGPGQDPQFLISFYEKMQSDKGSIPDRFSAQQFSDYHSELNMSSLELGDSALYFCASSSRQGANGELFFGEGSRLTVL.

The rearrangement uses TRBV19 and TRBJ2-5; 9 bases map to TRBD1. The length of the CDR3 is 14 residues. Germline V gene lookup returns CDR1 LNHDA and CDR2 SQIVND (reference sequence). V lost 6 bases to trimming and J lost 4 bases; unmatched junction nucleotides: 6. The CDR3 nucleotides read TGTGCCAGTAGCCCCGGGACAGGGAGAGAGACCCAGTACTTC. Amino acid sequence: CASSPGTGRETQYF.

The chain is built from TRBV7-9 and TRBJ1-3; D remains unclear. Germline V gene lookup returns CDR1 SEHNR and CDR2 FQNEAQ (reference sequence). Trimming shortened V by 7 bases and J by 8 bases, and 6 bases separated the two germline ends. The CDR3 is 10 amino acids. CDR3 DNA: TGTGCCAGCAAGAGAGACACCATATATTTT. It translates to CASKRDTIYF.

A remark on this clone: Other DNA sequences in the sample encode the same CDR3. The rearrangement joins TRBV7-2 to TRBJ2-7, with 10 positions matching TRBD1. V lost 1 base, J lost 2 bases, and 2 bases stayed unmatched. Germline lookup yields CDR1 SGHTA and CDR2 FQGNSA. The CDR3 totals 15 residues. The CDR3 is CASSLVGQGAYEQYF. CDR3 DNA: TGTGCCAGCAGCTTAGTTGGACAGGGGGCCTACGAGCAGTACTTC.

The chain recombines TRBV4-3 with TRBJ2-1; D not resolved. The CDR3 is 15 amino acids. V lost 1 base and J 1 base, leaving 8 bases between the germline ends. CDR1 LGHNA and CDR2 YSLEER come from the germline V gene. CDR3 residues: CASSQVMRSYNEQFF. Written as DNA, the CDR3 is TGCGCCAGCAGCCAAGTGATGCGGTCCTACAATGAGCAGTTCTTC.

The chain has TRBV20-1 and TRBJ2-5; D gene uncertain. From germline, CDR1 is DFQATT and CDR2 SNEGSKA (reference sequence). Trimming removed 2 bases from V and 4 bases from J, with 5 bases in between. The CDR3 sequence is 11 residues long. This chain's CDR3 is CSARSLETQYF. CDR3 in DNA: TGCAGTGCTAGATCCTTAGAGACCCAGTACTTC.

The chain employs TRBV7-2 and TRBJ2-7; 8 bases are a match to TRBD2. Germline V gene data show CDR1 as SGHTA and CDR2 as FQGNSA. The CDR3 covers 14 residues. V lost 5 bases to trimming and J lost 6 bases; unmatched junction nucleotides: 9. CDR3 DNA: TGTGCCAGCAGCGCCCGGGGGGGCCTAAGCGAGCAGTACTTC. Protein sequence: CASSARGGLSEQYF.

The V gene is TRBV7-8, the J gene TRBJ2-1; D is possibly TRBD2 (5 bases). Trimming shortened V by 5 bases and J by 7 bases, and 18 bases separated the two germline ends. The germline CDR1 and CDR2 sequences are SGHVS and FQNEAQ. The length of the CDR3 is 15 residues. For the CDR3, the DNA is TGTGCCAGCAGCGACGGCCCTCGGTCGGGGAATGAGCAGTTCTTC. It encodes CASSDGPRSGNEQFF. Based on the CDR3 plus reference TRBV7-8 and TRBJ2-1, the full variable domain is GAGVSQSPRYKVAKRGQDVALRCDPISGHVSLFWYQQALGQGPEFLTYFQNEAQLDKSGLPSDRFFAERPEGSVSTLKIQRTQQEDSAVYLCASSDGPRSGNEQFFGPGTRLTVL.

This clone was observed a single time. V usage is TRBV4-2 and J usage is TRBJ2-2; D possibly corresponds to TRBD1 (8 bases). V was trimmed by 6 bases and J by 6 bases, leaving 14 bases between them. Germline assignment: CDR1 LGHNA and CDR2 YNFKEQ. The CDR3 length is 14 residues. The CDR3 DNA reads TGTGCCAGCAGACGGACAGGGAGGGCCGGGGAGCTGTTTTTT. It specifies CASRRTGRAGELFF.

The genes are TRBV11-2 and TRBJ2-7; 8 bases line up with TRBD2. V shed 5 bases and J 4 bases; nucleotides not matched to a gene: 10. Germline CDR1 and CDR2: SGHAT and FQNNGV. The CDR3 is made up of 15 amino acids. CDR3 sequence: CASSQSGGGRYEQYF. The CDR3 DNA is TGTGCCAGCAGCCAAAGCGGGGGAGGCCGGTACGAGCAGTACTTC.

In DNA, the CDR3 is TGCAGTGCTAGTCCCTCCTCAGGCCCCGGAGGCGATACGCAGTATTTT. Translated, it gives CSASPSSGPGGDTQYF. The chain employs TRBV20-1 and TRBJ2-3; D possibly corresponds to TRBD2 (5 bases). Germline V gene data show CDR1 as DFQATT and CDR2 as SNEGSKA (reference sequence). Trimming cost V 3 bases and J 6 bases, with 22 bases left between them. The CDR3 totals 16 residues.

This clone has just one count. The chain recombines TRBV4-3 with TRBJ2-3; TRBD2 agrees at 10 bases. This CDR3 is built from 17 residues. Germline V gene sequence: CDR1 LGHNA, CDR2 YSLEER. The junction had 7 bases not matched to a gene; V was cut back by 3 bases and J by 1 base. CDR3 sequence reads: CASSQAAGTSGTDTQYF. The CDR3 DNA reads TGCGCCAGCAGCCAGGCGGCGGGGACTAGCGGCACAGATACGCAGTATTTT.

This rearrangement joins TRBV27 to TRBJ1-1; TRBD1 matches at 9 bases. The CDR3 is 13 residues long. In germline, CDR1 is MNHEY, CDR2 SMNVEV (reference sequence). Unmatched junction bases numbered 3, after V lost 9 bases and J lost 1 base. Here the CDR3 reads CASGQGWNTEAFF. CDR3 nucleotide sequence: TGTGCCAGTGGACAGGGGTGGAACACTGAAGCTTTCTTT.

The chain recombines TRBV4-1 with TRBJ2-2; D remains unclear. Germline V gives CDR1 MGHRA, CDR2 YSYEKL. There are 12 residues in the CDR3. Trimming shortened V by 5 bases and J by 7 bases, and 8 bases separated the two germline ends. CDR3 residues: CASSNPHGELFF. The CDR3 bases are TGCGCCAGCAGCAACCCACACGGGGAGCTGTTTTTT.

The V gene is TRBV19, the J gene TRBJ1-5; no reliable D call. The germline V and J ends were trimmed by 7 bases and 2 bases, with 18 bases remaining between them. CDR3 length equals 16 residues. Looked up from germline, CDR1 is LNHDA and CDR2 is SQIVND (reference sequence). CDR3 bases: TGTGCCAGTACCGATGGTGGGAGATCTGGCAATCAGCCCCAGCATTTT. This codes for CASTDGGRSGNQPQHF.

V is TRBV28 and J is TRBJ2-2, with 8 positions matching TRBD2. Germline CDR1 is MDHEN and CDR2 is SYDVKM. CDR3 size: 16 residues. V shed 4 bases, J shed 8 bases, and the junction held 12 bases outside the gene matches. The CDR3 reads CASSSVGLAEVGELFF. For the CDR3, the DNA is TGTGCCAGCAGTTCGGTTGGACTAGCCGAAGTGGGGGAGCTGTTTTTT.

This chain links TRBV27 with TRBJ2-7; 7 bases map to TRBD1. V was pared by 0 bases and J by 3 bases, with 5 bases of the junction left unmatched. CDR1 is MNHEY, CDR2 SMNVEV, per germline (reference sequence). The CDR3 extends over 15 amino acids. The CDR3 loop is CASSLSGGTRYEQYF. The CDR3 nucleotides read TGTGCCAGCAGTTTATCAGGGGGCACTCGCTACGAGCAGTACTTC.

CDR3: CASSSDDRPYEQYF. Here the CDR3 DNA reads TGTGCCAGCAGCTCCGACGACAGGCCCTACGAGCAGTACTTC. The chain joins TRBV5-6 to TRBJ2-7; D might be TRBD1 (6 bases). Per the germline V gene, CDR1 is SGHDT and CDR2 is YYEEEE. The CDR3 has 14 amino acids. The germline V and J ends were trimmed by 3 bases and 2 bases, with 12 bases remaining between them.

V gene TRBV19 combines with J gene TRBJ2-7; TRBD1 matches at 12 bases. The germline V gene encodes CDR1 LNHDA and CDR2 SQIVND (reference sequence). The CDR3 totals 15 residues. J was trimmed by 6 bases and V by 4 bases; bases with no gene match: 7. In nucleotides, the CDR3 is TGTGCCAGTAGTAGGGACAGGGGGCAGTTCGCCGAGCAGTACTTC. It is translated as CASSRDRGQFAEQYF.

This clone is a singleton in its sample. The genes are TRBV6-2 or TRBV6-3 and TRBJ2-1; 8 nucleotides line up with TRBD2. This CDR3 region has 14 residues. Per germline, CDR1 MNHEY and CDR2 SVGEGT. Unmatched junction bases numbered 4, after V lost 2 bases and J lost 7 bases. CDR3 loop: CASSYRGGPNEQFF. The CDR3 DNA reads as TGTGCCAGCAGTTACCGGGGGGGCCCGAATGAGCAGTTCTTC.

The chain uses TRBV27 and TRBJ2-1; D gene uncertain. This CDR3 comprises 14 residues. V gave up 3 bases and J gave up 8 bases, with 14 bases separating them. The germline gives CDR1 MNHEY, CDR2 SMNVEV (reference sequence). CDR3 coding DNA: TGTGCCAGCAGTTTGTCCCACATCATCTATGAGCAGTTCTTC. Amino acids: CASSLSHIIYEQFF.

The V call is TRBV7-9, the J call TRBJ1-2; 7 bases map to TRBD1. Germline V gene sequence: CDR1 SEHNR, CDR2 FQNEAQ (reference sequence). J was trimmed by 4 bases and V by 5 bases; bases with no gene match: 10. The CDR3 runs 15 residues. CDR3 nucleotides: TGTGCCAGCAGCAAGTCAGGACAGGTAGTCTATGGCTACACCTTC. Residues: CASSKSGQVVYGYTF. Complete variable domain (other parts from reference TRBV7-9 and TRBJ1-2): DTGVSQNPRHKITKRGQNVTFRCDPISEHNRLYWYRQTLGQGPEFLTYFQNEAQLEKSRLLSDRFSAERPKGSFSTLEIQRTEQGDSAMYLCASSKSGQVVYGYTFGSGTRLTVV.

The rearrangement links TRBV11-3 to TRBJ2-3; D might be TRBD2 (5 bases). This CDR3 region has 15 residues. Germline V gene lookup returns CDR1 SGHNT and CDR2 YENEEA. V dropped 5 bases and J dropped 1 base, with 13 bases sitting between them. In nucleotides, the CDR3 is TGTGCCAGCAGCCGCGGGCGGGTGGGCACAGATACGCAGTATTTT. Its protein is CASSRGRVGTDTQYF.

The V gene is TRBV5-1, the J gene TRBJ1-1; D is ambiguous. CDR1 is SGHRS and CDR2 is YFSETQ in the germline V gene. The CDR3 is made up of 13 amino acids. Trimming removed 0 bases at V and 4 bases at J, with 7 bases between. The CDR3 DNA follows: TGCGCCAGCAGCTTGGGGCAGATCACTGAAGCTTTCTTT. This translates into CASSLGQITEAFF.

This clone appeared once. The chain combines TRBV5-1 with TRBJ2-6; tentative D call: TRBD1 (5 bases). CDR3 length: 19 residues. CDR1 is SGHRS, CDR2 YFSETQ, per germline. V dropped 0 bases and J dropped 0 bases, with 16 bases sitting between them. CDR3 amino acids: CASSLGTATAISGANVLTF. The CDR3 DNA sequence: TGCGCCAGCAGCTTGGGGACCGCGACAGCGATCTCTGGGGCCAACGTCCTGACTTTC.